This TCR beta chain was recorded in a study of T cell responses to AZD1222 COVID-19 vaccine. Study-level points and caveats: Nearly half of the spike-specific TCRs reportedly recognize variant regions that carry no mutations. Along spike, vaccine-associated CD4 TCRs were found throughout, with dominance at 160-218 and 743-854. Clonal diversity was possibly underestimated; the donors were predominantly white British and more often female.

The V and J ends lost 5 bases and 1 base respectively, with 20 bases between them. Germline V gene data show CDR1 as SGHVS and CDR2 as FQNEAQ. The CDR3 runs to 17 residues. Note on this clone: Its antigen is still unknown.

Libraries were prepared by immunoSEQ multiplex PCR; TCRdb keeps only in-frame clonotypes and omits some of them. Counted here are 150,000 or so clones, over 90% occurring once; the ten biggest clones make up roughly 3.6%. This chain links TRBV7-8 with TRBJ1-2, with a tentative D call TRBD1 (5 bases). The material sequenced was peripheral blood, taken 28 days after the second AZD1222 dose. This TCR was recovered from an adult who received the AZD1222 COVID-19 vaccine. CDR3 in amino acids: CASSKGRGETLNYGYTF. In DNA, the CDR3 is TGTGCCAGCAGCAAGGGGAGGGGAGAAACTCTTAACTATGGCTACACCTTC.